One sample yielded the 12 T cell receptor beta chains listed below, sequenced in a study of cytomegalovirus exposure and HLA in healthy donors. It was with 60 Vbeta and 13 Jbeta primers that the PCR ran. Sequencing was performed with immunoSEQ multiplex PCR; in TCRdb, only in-frame clones are kept and a portion is missing. The sample lists 120,000 or so clones; about 84% were seen once. The sequencing input was PBMCs. Every receptor here comes from a young man in good health and CMV-seropositive.

In this sample, this clone turned up a few times. The chain uses TRBV12-5 and TRBJ2-1, with D possibly matching TRBD2 (6 bases). CDR1 and CDR2 from the germline V gene are LGHNT and FRNRAP. Between the trimmed V and J ends, which lost 7 bases and 6 bases, there was a span of 13 bases. This CDR3 is 13 amino acids long. The CDR3: CASAGGGVNEQFF. The CDR3 DNA follows: TGTGCTAGTGCCGGTGGAGGGGTCAATGAGCAGTTCTTC.

The chain is built from TRBV5-8 and TRBJ2-3; 9 positions match TRBD1. Germline V gene sequence: CDR1 SGHTS, CDR2 YDEGEE. This CDR3 has 16 amino acids. The V and J ends lost 0 bases and 5 bases, in that order; junction bases with no gene match: 7. This CDR3 reads CASSLAGTGHIDTQYF. In DNA, the CDR3 is TGTGCCAGCAGCTTGGCCGGGACAGGGCACATAGATACGCAGTATTTT.

V usage is TRBV6-6 and J usage is TRBJ2-1; 7 positions agree with TRBD2. This CDR3 is 14 amino acids long. V lost 7 bases to trimming and J lost 2 bases; unmatched junction nucleotides: 5. Looked up from germline, CDR1 is MNHNY and CDR2 is SVGAGI (reference sequence). CDR3 sequence (DNA): TGTGCCAGCAACTTTGGGGGGGCCTACAATGAGCAGTTCTTC. This codes for CASNFGGAYNEQFF.

This chain connects TRBV7-8 to TRBJ2-3; 7 bases are shared with TRBD2. Germline assignment: CDR1 SGHVS and CDR2 FQNEAQ. Trimming removed 5 bases from V and 5 bases from J; junction bases left unmatched: 4. The CDR3 length is 13 residues. CDR3 in amino acids: CASSRPGGDTQYF. As DNA, the CDR3 is TGTGCCAGCAGCCGGCCGGGGGGAGATACGCAGTATTTT.

This chain joins TRBV5-1 and TRBJ1-2; 7 positions match TRBD1. The V and J ends lost 4 bases and 6 bases, in that order; junction bases with no gene match: 12. Germline V CDR1 and CDR2: SGHRS, YFSETQ. The CDR3 covers 15 residues. Here the CDR3 DNA reads TGCGCCAGCAGCATTACCGGGACAGACGCAAATGGCTACACCTTC. This encodes CASSITGTDANGYTF.

The V gene is TRBV18, the J gene TRBJ2-1, with D possibly matching TRBD2 (6 bases). The CDR3 covers 15 residues. Germline CDR1 reads KGHSH; CDR2 reads LQKENI. V shed 0 bases and J shed 0 bases, with 6 bases lying between them. CDR3 nucleotide sequence: TGTGCCAGCTCACCACCGGGAGGCTCCTACAATGAGCAGTTCTTC. This encodes CASSPPGGSYNEQFF.

V and J are TRBV9 and TRBJ2-2; 11 positions agree with TRBD1. This CDR3 spans 16 amino acids. V lost 2 bases and J lost 6; bases outside the gene matches: 6. Germline V gene sequence: CDR1 SGDLS, CDR2 YYNGEE. CDR3 residues: CASSVQDRGLSGELFF. The DNA of the CDR3 is TGTGCCAGCAGCGTCCAGGACAGGGGGCTATCCGGGGAGCTGTTTTTT.

Only a few counts were recorded for this clone. The chain combines TRBV4-3 with TRBJ1-3; 7 nucleotides match TRBD1. This CDR3 is built from 16 residues. J gave up 0 bases and V 4 bases, and 6 bases lay outside the gene matches. CDR1 LGHNA and CDR2 YSLEER come from the germline V gene. CDR3 in DNA: TGCGCCAGCAGCCCCGGACAGGCCCCCTCTGGAAACACCATATATTTT. This translates into CASSPGQAPSGNTIYF.

This clone has a single count. The chain couples TRBV7-9 to TRBJ1-6; no reliable D call. Germline CDR1 SEHNR, CDR2 FQNEAQ (reference sequence). CDR3 length: 16 amino acids. V was shortened by 4 bases and J by 0 bases, with 10 bases between the two germline ends. CDR3 bases: TGTGCCAGCAGCTCAACTCGGAGCTCCTATAATTCACCCCTCCACTTT. Encoded protein: CASSSTRSSYNSPLHF.

The rearrangement joins TRBV7-2 to TRBJ2-2; D unresolved. The V and J ends lost 3 bases and 0 bases respectively, with 5 bases between them. CDR1 SGHTA and CDR2 FQGNSA come from the germline V gene. There are 14 residues in the CDR3. For the CDR3, the DNA is TGTGCCAGCAGCTTGAGAGCGAACACCGGGGAGCTGTTTTTT. Translation: CASSLRANTGELFF. Full variable domain (outside the CDR3, taken from reference TRBV7-2 and TRBJ2-2): GAGVSQSPSNKVTEKGKDVELRCDPISGHTALYWYRQSLGQGLEFLIYFQGNSAPDKSGLPSDRFSAERTGGSVSTLTIQRTQQEDSAVYLCASSLRANTGELFFGEGSRLTVL.

This sequence joins TRBV9 and TRBJ1-3; TRBD1 aligns across 9 bases. From germline, CDR1 is SGDLS and CDR2 YYNGEE. Unmatched junction bases numbered 4, after V lost 5 bases and J lost 4 bases. This CDR3 contains 14 residues. Written as DNA, the CDR3 is TGTGCCAGCAGTGGTACAGGGGGCGGAAACACCATATATTTT. This translates into CASSGTGGGNTIYF. Looking up the rest from reference TRBV9 and TRBJ1-3 gives the full variable domain: DSGVTQTPKHLITATGQRVTLRCSPRSGDLSVYWYQQSLDQGLQFLIQYYNGEERAKGNILERFSAQQFPDLHSELNLSSLELGDSALYFCASSGTGGGNTIYFGEGSWLTVV.

The genes are TRBV4-1 and TRBJ2-3; 7 bases align to TRBD2. V trimming: 1 base; J trimming: 2 bases; junction bases outside the gene matches: 6. This CDR3 has 16 residues. The germline V gene has CDR1 MGHRA and CDR2 YSYEKL. CDR3 protein: CASSQGPGTTTDTQYF. CDR3 nucleotide sequence: TGCGCCAGCAGCCAAGGACCCGGGACTACCACAGATACGCAGTATTTT.